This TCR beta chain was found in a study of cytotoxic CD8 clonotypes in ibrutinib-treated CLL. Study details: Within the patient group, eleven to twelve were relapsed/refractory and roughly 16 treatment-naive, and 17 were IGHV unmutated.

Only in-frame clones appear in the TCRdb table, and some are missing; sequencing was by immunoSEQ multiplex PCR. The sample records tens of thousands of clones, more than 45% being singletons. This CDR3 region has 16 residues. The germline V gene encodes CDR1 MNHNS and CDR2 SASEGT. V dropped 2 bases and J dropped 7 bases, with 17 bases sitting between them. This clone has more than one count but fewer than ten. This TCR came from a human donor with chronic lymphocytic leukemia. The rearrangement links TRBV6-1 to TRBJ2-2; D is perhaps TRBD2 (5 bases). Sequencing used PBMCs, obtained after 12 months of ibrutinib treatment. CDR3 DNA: TGTGCCAGCAGTGAATTGCCGGGGAGCAAGGGCGGGGAGCTGTTTTTT. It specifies CASSELPGSKGGELFF.